This TCR beta chain was profiled in a study of T-cell memory formation after mild COVID-19. The wider study: Across donors, TCR clusters were largely donor specific. Findings and limits, study-wide: Within pre-infection memory, some responding clones were found, suggesting cross-reactive memory joined. Chiefly within CM and EM were the contracting CD4+ clones; CD8+ ones were within EMRA.

This clonotype was counted between two and nine times. Antigen specificity is unknown. Unmatched junction bases numbered 6, after V lost 5 bases and J lost 13 bases. The germline gives CDR1 LGHDT, CDR2 YNNKEL (reference sequence). This CDR3 region has 11 residues. 5'RACE primed at constant segments yielded TCR alpha and TCR beta cDNA libraries bearing sample barcodes and UMIs. TCRdb re-called the 5' RACE reads with MiXCR, one entry per CDR3 protein. Here the sample spans 430,000 or so distinct CDR3 sequences, around a quarter being singletons. Sequenced sample: PBMCs or a T cell subset sorted from them (not recorded which). The chain combines TRBV3-1 with TRBJ2-5, with 8 bases lining up with TRBD2. The TCR originated in an adult woman who had mild COVID-19 (a few samples of this study predate the infection). Cell type and time point are not known. CDR3 region: CASSTGTSAYF. The CDR3, as DNA: TGTGCCAGCAGCACCGGGACTAGTGCGTACTTC.